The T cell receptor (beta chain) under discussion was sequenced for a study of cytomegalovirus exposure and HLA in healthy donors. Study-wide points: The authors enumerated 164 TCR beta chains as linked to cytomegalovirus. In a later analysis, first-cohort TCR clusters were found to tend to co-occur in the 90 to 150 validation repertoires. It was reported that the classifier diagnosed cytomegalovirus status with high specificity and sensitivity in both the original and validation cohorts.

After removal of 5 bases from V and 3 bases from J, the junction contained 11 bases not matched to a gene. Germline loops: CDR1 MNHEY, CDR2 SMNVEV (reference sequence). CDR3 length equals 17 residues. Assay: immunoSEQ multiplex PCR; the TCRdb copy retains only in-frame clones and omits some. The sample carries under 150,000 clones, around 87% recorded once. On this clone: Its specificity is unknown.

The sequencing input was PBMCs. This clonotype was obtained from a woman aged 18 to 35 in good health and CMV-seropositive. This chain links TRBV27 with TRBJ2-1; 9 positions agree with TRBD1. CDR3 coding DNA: TGTGCCAGCAGTCCAGGACAGGGGACGGCGGGCTACAATGAGCAGTTCTTC. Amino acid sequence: CASSPGQGTAGYNEQFF.